These 25 T cell receptor beta chains came from one sample sequenced in a study of OX40 agonist ivuxolimab in advanced cancers. The data were produced by immunoSEQ multiplex PCR, yet TCRdb's version contains in-frame clones alone and is incomplete. The table includes fewer than 35,000 clones, roughly 68% detected once. The input for sequencing was CD4+ or CD8+ T cells sorted from blood, taken in a trial of the OX40 agonist ivuxolimab. These receptors were taken from an adult with an advanced solid tumor such as melanoma, head and neck, liver or kidney cancer.

The chain is built from TRBV9 and TRBJ1-6; TRBD1 aligns across 10 bases. Trimming cost V 4 bases and J 7 bases; bases outside gene matches: 5. Germline loops: CDR1 SGDLS, CDR2 YYNGEE. The CDR3 extends over 15 amino acids. DNA of the CDR3: TGTGCCAGCAGCCCCGGGGACAGGGGAAATTCACCCCTCCACTTT. It is translated as CASSPGDRGNSPLHF.

The chain is built from TRBV30 and TRBJ1-1; D is perhaps TRBD1 (6 bases). Trimming took 4 bases from V and 2 from J, leaving 14 bases between them. CDR3 size: 14 residues. Per the germline V gene, CDR1 is GTSNPN and CDR2 is SVGIG (reference sequence). The DNA for the CDR3 is TGTGCCTGGATCATAGGCAGGGGAAACACTGAAGCTTTCTTT. Protein product: CAWIIGRGNTEAFF.

This clone showed up just once. This chain uses TRBV4-1 with TRBJ2-2, with TRBD1 identical over 9 bases. Germline-derived CDR1 and CDR2 are MGHRA and YSYEKL. V gave up 4 bases and J gave up 7 bases; unmatched junction bases: 13. The CDR3 has 17 residues. For the CDR3, the DNA is TGCGCCAGCAGCCGAACGGGACAGGGACCCATGAGCGGGGAGCTGTTTTTT. Its protein is CASSRTGQGPMSGELFF.

About this clone itself: A read error may produce the germline difference seen at one junction end. V is TRBV10-1 and J is TRBJ2-5, with unresolved D. CDR1 and CDR2 from the germline V gene are WNHNN and SYGVQD (reference sequence). CDR3 length: 13 amino acids. DNA for the CDR3: TGCGCCAGCAGCAACCTAGGGCAAGAGGCCCAGTACTTC. Protein sequence: CASSNLGQEAQYF.

This chain joins TRBV18 and TRBJ1-1, with unresolved D. V lost 0 bases and J lost 5, with 16 bases in between. CDR3 length: 16 residues. CDR1 is KGHSH, CDR2 LQKENI, per germline. The CDR3 reads CASSPPGLAGGTEAFF. In DNA form, the CDR3 reads TGTGCCAGCTCACCACCGGGTTTAGCAGGAGGGACTGAAGCTTTCTTT.

The J gene is TRBJ1-5, the V gene TRBV28, with D unclear. V lost 3 bases and J 3 bases, leaving 3 bases between the germline ends. The germline CDR1 and CDR2 sequences are MDHEN and SYDVKM. The CDR3 extends over 12 amino acids. DNA for the CDR3: TGTGCCAGCAGTTTTGACAATCAGCCCCAGCATTTT. Its protein product is CASSFDNQPQHF. Full variable domain (outside the CDR3, taken from reference TRBV28 and TRBJ1-5): DVKVTQSSRYLVKRTGEKVFLECVQDMDHENMFWYRQDPGLGLRLIYFSYDVKMKEKGDIPEGYSVSREKKERFSLILESASTNQTSMYLCASSFDNQPQHFGDGTRLSIL.

The chain has TRBV20-1 and TRBJ1-5; the D is unclear. The CDR3 spans 11 residues. Germline V gene sequence: CDR1 DFQATT, CDR2 SNEGSKA (reference sequence). Trimming removed 3 bases at V and 6 bases at J, with 6 bases between. CDR3 in DNA: TGCAGTGCTAGTATGGGTCAGCCCCAGCATTTT. It yields the protein CSASMGQPQHF.

The chain joins TRBV9 to TRBJ2-5, with 9 bases matching TRBD2. Near its end, the DNA agrees better with TRBJ2-7, so the J call may be wrong. This CDR3 region has 14 residues. Germline V gene data show CDR1 as SGDLS and CDR2 as YYNGEE. The CDR3 nucleotides are TGTGCCAGCAGCGTCGGGACTAGCCCATACGAGCAGTACTTC. Protein product: CASSVGTSPYEQYF.

There are a few counts of this clone. This chain connects TRBV18 to TRBJ1-1; D is uncertain. V lost 1 base and J 1 base, leaving 13 bases between the germline ends. The V gene's germline CDR1 is KGHSH and CDR2 LQKENI. The CDR3 spans 16 residues. The CDR3 nucleotides read TGTGCCAGCTCACCACGTTTGGTGGCGGCGAACACTGAAGCTTTCTTT. Protein product: CASSPRLVAANTEAFF.

This chain links TRBV14 with TRBJ1-6; D remains unclear. The germline V gene has CDR1 SGHDN and CDR2 FVKESK. Trimming stripped 0 bases from V and 8 bases from J, with 8 bases between. This CDR3 has 14 residues. The CDR3 sequence: CASSQDQRYSPLHF. DNA of the CDR3: TGTGCCAGCAGCCAAGATCAAAGGTATTCACCCCTCCACTTT.

V and J are TRBV7-9 and TRBJ2-5; possible D gene TRBD2, 6 bases. From germline, CDR1 is SEHNR and CDR2 FQNEAQ (reference sequence). This CDR3 is built from 12 residues. Between the trimmed V and J ends, which lost 8 bases and 3 bases, there was a span of 10 bases. DNA for the CDR3: TGTGCCAGCGGGGCTAGCGAAGAGACCCAGTACTTC. This encodes CASGASEETQYF.

This chain uses TRBV5-1 with TRBJ1-2; D is ambiguous. CDR3 length equals 14 residues. Germline V gives CDR1 SGHRS, CDR2 YFSETQ. Trimming removed 0 bases at V and 0 bases at J, with 6 bases between. CDR3 sequence: CASSLGKANYGYTF. The DNA of the CDR3 is TGCGCCAGCAGCTTGGGGAAGGCTAACTATGGCTACACCTTC.

The V call is TRBV4-2, the J call TRBJ2-5; D uncertain. CDR1 and CDR2 from the germline V gene are LGHNA and YNFKEQ. The CDR3 contains 14 residues. The V and J ends lost 5 bases and 1 base respectively, with 11 bases between them. The CDR3 DNA follows: TGTGCCAGCAGCAGTGTAACGGGCCAAGAGACCCAGTACTTC. This codes for CASSSVTGQETQYF.

V usage is TRBV5-1 and J usage is TRBJ1-4; no clear D. The length of the CDR3 is 16 residues. Germline V lookup: CDR1 SGHRS, CDR2 YFSETQ. V dropped 0 bases and J dropped 7 bases, with 16 bases sitting between them. The CDR3 DNA reads TGCGCCAGCAGCTTGGCCCTACACCCAGAGGGTGAAAAACTGTTTTTT. It specifies CASSLALHPEGEKLFF.

This chain links TRBV10-2 with TRBJ2-2; D may match TRBD1 or TRBD2 (5 bases each). The CDR3 has 15 amino acids. Deletions cut 8 bases from V and 3 bases from J, with 16 bases between. Germline CDR1 is WSHSY and CDR2 is SAAADI. CDR3 sequence reads: CASVRDDRDTGELFF. The CDR3 DNA is TGCGCCAGCGTACGGGACGACCGGGACACCGGGGAGCTGTTTTTT.

The chain uses TRBV11-2 and TRBJ1-1; 7 bases fit TRBD1. Germline lookup yields CDR1 SGHAT and CDR2 FQNNGV. This CDR3 contains 15 residues. The V and J ends lost 2 bases and 3 bases, in that order; junction bases with no gene match: 6. This CDR3 is CASSLTDTGDTEAFF. The CDR3 DNA reads as TGTGCCAGCAGCTTAACGGACACAGGGGACACTGAAGCTTTCTTT.

J is TRBJ2-3 and V is TRBV9; weak D call: TRBD1 (5 bases). The CDR3 is 13 amino acids. V lost 0 bases and J lost 6, with 8 bases in between. Per germline, CDR1 SGDLS and CDR2 YYNGEE. CDR3 residues: CASSVEGRDTQYF. As DNA, the CDR3 is TGTGCCAGCAGCGTAGAGGGGCGGGATACGCAGTATTTT. Looking up the rest from reference TRBV9 and TRBJ2-3 gives the full variable domain: DSGVTQTPKHLITATGQRVTLRCSPRSGDLSVYWYQQSLDQGLQFLIQYYNGEERAKGNILERFSAQQFPDLHSELNLSSLELGDSALYFCASSVEGRDTQYFGPGTRLTVL.

V and J are TRBV9 and TRBJ2-3; possibly TRBD1 for D (7 bases). Per the germline V gene, CDR1 is SGDLS and CDR2 is YYNGEE. The CDR3 consists of 14 residues. V was cut by 4 bases and J by 1 base, with 10 bases left in between. The CDR3 is CASSFRGGTDTQYF. As DNA, the CDR3 is TGTGCCAGCAGCTTCAGGGGGGGCACAGATACGCAGTATTTT.

This chain links TRBV7-3 with TRBJ2-1, with D tentatively TRBD2 (5 bases). Germline CDR1 and CDR2: SGHTA and FQGTGA. The ends were cut back, 5 bases at V and 5 bases at J, with 16 bases in the middle. CDR3 length equals 15 residues. For the CDR3, the DNA is TGTGCCAGCAGCGCCCTTCGAGGGATCCACAATGAGCAGTTCTTC. The encoded protein is CASSALRGIHNEQFF.

This chain links TRBV23-1 with TRBJ2-7; tentatively, D is TRBD2 (6 bases). TRBV23-1 is known as an ORF, though its function is uncertain. This CDR3 contains 14 residues. V lost 6 bases to trimming and J lost 7 bases, with 19 bases between them. This CDR3 is CASRPGTARGEQYF. The CDR3 region has the DNA TGCGCCAGCAGGCCCGGGACCGCCCGGGGGGAGCAGTACTTC.

The rearrangement joins TRBV28 to TRBJ2-2, with 8 bases identical to TRBD1. The V segment lost 5 bases and the J segment 9 bases; nucleotides outside the gene matches: 5. The germline gives CDR1 MDHEN, CDR2 SYDVKM. There are 13 residues in the CDR3. The CDR3 loop is CASSTGGQWELFF. The DNA of the CDR3 is TGTGCCAGCAGTACAGGGGGACAGTGGGAGCTGTTTTTT.

This chain connects TRBV5-8 to TRBJ1-5; D remains unclear. This CDR3 is 15 amino acids long. Trimming left V 0 bases short and J 3 bases short, with 10 bases between. The V gene's germline CDR1 is SGHTS and CDR2 YDEGEE. The CDR3: CASSLEASPNQPQHF. CDR3 nucleotide sequence: TGTGCCAGCAGCTTGGAGGCCTCTCCCAATCAGCCCCAGCATTTT.

The chain's CDR3 is CASSLVTQNTGELFF. CDR3 DNA sequence: TGTGCCAGCAGCTTAGTTACCCAGAACACCGGGGAGCTGTTTTTT. The chain combines TRBV7-8 with TRBJ2-2; D gene uncertain. Germline-derived CDR1 and CDR2 are SGHVS and FQNEAQ. The CDR3 is 15 residues long. The germline V and J ends were trimmed by 1 base and 1 base, with 7 bases remaining between them.

The chain recombines TRBV30 with TRBJ1-1; the match to TRBD1 covers 7 bases. The CDR3 length is 15 residues. The J segment lost 4 bases and the V segment lost 2 bases, leaving 10 bases of the junction unmatched. The germline gives CDR1 GTSNPN, CDR2 SVGIG (reference sequence). The CDR3 coding sequence is TGTGCCTGGAGTCTATCGGGCAGGGGGACCACTGAAGCTTTCTTT. This encodes CAWSLSGRGTTEAFF.

The rearrangement joins TRBV5-1 to TRBJ1-5; D is unclear. Germline V lookup: CDR1 SGHRS, CDR2 YFSETQ. The V end was cut by 1 base, the J end by 5 bases, with 10 bases between. CDR3 length equals 14 residues. The CDR3 reads CASSLQGLHQPQHF. DNA of the CDR3: TGCGCCAGCAGCTTGCAAGGGTTGCATCAGCCCCAGCATTTT.